The clone carrying this T cell receptor (beta chain) has a handful of counts. Antigen: not known. The record originates from a study of T cell repertoires in cytomegalovirus infection. The overall study: Recently identified HLA-C-restricted CMV epitopes were used, and well-studied HLA-B-restricted CMV epitopes were used as well. Public TCR beta signature analysis indicated the presence of both CMV infection and matching HLA type.

TCRdb reanalysed the reads using MiXCR and keeps one entry per CDR3 protein. The sample includes 300,000 to 400,000 distinct CDR3 sequences, 29% seen only once; the top ten take roughly 20%. Study-wide results and caveats: Of the TCR beta families, the public ones yielded a cumulative frequency that identified carriers of CMV plus the relevant HLA. CMV-specific HLA-C-restricted TCR beta clonotypes dominated the ex vivo response.

The germline V gene encodes CDR1 LNHDA and CDR2 SQIVND (reference sequence). V lost 5 bases and J lost 6, with 17 bases in between. The CDR3 is 15 amino acids. The sequence was obtained from a human donor in good health (CMV status not recorded). Some clones in this sample may be carry-over from other donors' samples. This specimen consisted of cultured PBMCs, obtained from culture after CMV antigen stimulation. This chain joins TRBV19 and TRBJ1-5; tentative D call: TRBD1 (6 bases). The CDR3 region has the DNA TGTGCCAGTAGTCAACAGGGACCCGGTATTCAGCCCCAGCATTTT. Encoded protein: CASSQQGPGIQPQHF.